What follows are 23 T cell receptor beta chains derived from one specimen sequenced in a study of beta chain features in type 1 diabetes. Of the isolated RNA, all was reverse transcribed, and so the sequenced material was expressed TCRB transcripts. The data were produced by immunoSEQ multiplex PCR, yet TCRdb's version contains in-frame clones alone and is incomplete. This sample carries under 400,000 clones, less than 15% of them seen once, and the ten largest clones take 6.7%. Sequenced input: central memory CD4+ T cells from blood. All receptors come from a man under 40 in good health.

This clone was counted a single time. V gene TRBV19 combines with J gene TRBJ1-2; D gene ambiguous. The CDR3 consists of 12 residues. CDR1 and CDR2 from the germline V gene are LNHDA and SQIVND (reference sequence). V was clipped by 5 bases and J by 6 bases, with 10 bases between them. This CDR3 is CASSARLHGYTF. CDR3 in DNA: TGTGCCAGTAGTGCTCGGCTACATGGCTACACCTTC. The whole variable domain, remainder taken from reference TRBV19 and TRBJ1-2, is DGGITQSPKYLFRKEGQNVTLSCEQNLNHDAMYWYRQDPGQGLRLIYYSQIVNDFQKGDIAEGYSVSREKKESFPLTVTSAQKNPTAFYLCASSARLHGYTFGSGTRLTVV.

This clone was observed a few times. The chain uses TRBV7-9 and TRBJ2-7, with TRBD1 identical over 9 bases. Per the germline V gene, CDR1 is SEHNR and CDR2 is FQNEAQ (reference sequence). There are 15 residues in the CDR3. V lost 1 base to trimming and J lost 5 bases; unmatched junction nucleotides: 6. The chain's CDR3 is CASSLGGTGLDEQYF. For the CDR3, the DNA is TGTGCCAGCAGCTTAGGGGGGACAGGGCTCGACGAGCAGTACTTC.

J is TRBJ2-2 and V is TRBV19, with no clear D. There are 15 residues in the CDR3. CDR1 is LNHDA, CDR2 SQIVND, per germline (reference sequence). Trimming stripped 5 bases from V and 2 bases from J, with 12 bases between. Here the CDR3 DNA reads TGTGCCAGTAGTTCCCGTGCCCTAAACACCGGGGAGCTGTTTTTT. Protein: CASSSRALNTGELFF.

Only a few counts were recorded for this clone. This chain uses TRBV6-5 with TRBJ1-6, with 9 bases lining up with TRBD1. CDR3 length: 14 residues. Germline lookup yields CDR1 MNHEY and CDR2 SVGAGI. V lost 7 bases, J lost 12 bases, and 10 bases stayed unmatched. The CDR3 DNA follows: TGTGCCAGCACCGAGGGACAGGGCAGAGGACCCCTCCACTTT. Its translation is CASTEGQGRGPLHF.

The sample holds many counts of this clone. V is TRBV5-1 and J is TRBJ1-5; D possibly corresponds to TRBD1 (5 bases). Trimming shortened V by 3 bases and J by 6 bases, and 10 bases separated the two germline ends. Germline V gives CDR1 SGHRS, CDR2 YFSETQ. The CDR3 runs 13 residues. This CDR3 is CASSWDGVQPQHF. The CDR3 DNA follows: TGCGCCAGCAGCTGGGACGGGGTTCAGCCCCAGCATTTT.

This clone was detected only a few times. An end of the junction differs from the germline gene, which may be a read error. V usage is TRBV29-1 and J usage is TRBJ1-1; TRBD1 might be the D (5 bases). Germline V gene sequence: CDR1 SQVTM, CDR2 ANQGSEA. This CDR3 region has 15 residues. CDR3 region: CSVGGGKGWNAEAFF. The DNA for the CDR3 is TGCAGCGTCGGGGGAGGGAAAGGCTGGAACGCTGAAGCTTTCTTT.

This chain links TRBV7-3 with TRBJ2-3; either TRBD1 or TRBD2 may fit D (5 bases each). The CDR3 length is 14 residues. Germline V gene sequence: CDR1 SGHTA, CDR2 FQGTGA. V lost 4 bases, J lost 6 bases, and 14 bases lay in between. This CDR3 is CASSSVMGVDTQYF. The CDR3 bases are TGTGCCAGCAGCTCTGTCATGGGGGTTGATACGCAGTATTTT.

The chain couples TRBV5-6 to TRBJ1-4, with unresolved D. The CDR3 extends over 13 amino acids. CDR1 is SGHDT, CDR2 YYEEEE, per germline. V dropped 2 bases and J dropped 6 bases, with 8 bases sitting between them. The CDR3 here is CASSFGTDEKLFF. In DNA, the CDR3 is TGTGCCAGCAGCTTTGGTACGGATGAAAAACTGTTTTTT.

The V call is TRBV11-2, the J call TRBJ2-7, with D tentatively TRBD1 (7 bases). In germline, CDR1 is SGHAT, CDR2 FQNNGV. V was trimmed by 2 bases and J by 0 bases, leaving 14 bases between them. The CDR3 consists of 16 residues. The CDR3 region has the DNA TGTGCCAGCAGCTTAACGGCAGGGGGGCCCTCCTACGAGCAGTACTTC. It encodes CASSLTAGGPSYEQYF.

Comments on this clone: Other DNA sequences in the same sample also yield this CDR3. The rearrangement links TRBV6-6 to TRBJ1-5; D not resolved. The length of the CDR3 is 14 residues. Per the germline V gene, CDR1 is MNHNY and CDR2 is SVGAGI (reference sequence). The ends were cut back, 2 bases at V and 2 bases at J, with 7 bases in the middle. In DNA form, the CDR3 reads TGTGCCAGCAGTTACGGCTCCGGCAATCAGCCCCAGCATTTT. It specifies CASSYGSGNQPQHF.

CDR3 loop: CASSQDRITSGANVLTF. DNA of the CDR3: TGCGCCAGCAGCCAAGACAGAATAACCTCTGGGGCCAACGTCCTGACTTTC. The chain recombines TRBV4-1 with TRBJ2-6; D remains unclear. Germline CDR1 and CDR2: MGHRA and YSYEKL. Trimming shortened V by 0 bases and J by 0 bases, and 9 bases separated the two germline ends. The CDR3 runs 17 residues.

As concerns this clone: Other nucleotide sequences in the sample specify the same CDR3. The chain recombines TRBV7-2 with TRBJ2-5; no firm D call. From germline, CDR1 is SGHTA and CDR2 FQGNSA. The CDR3 contains 12 residues. Trimming shortened V by 3 bases and J by 5 bases, and 7 bases separated the two germline ends. CDR3 loop: CASSFGWETQYF. As DNA, the CDR3 is TGTGCCAGCAGCTTTGGATGGGAGACCCAGTACTTC.

V is TRBV9 and J is TRBJ1-2, with 7 bases lining up with TRBD1. The CDR3 runs 17 residues. V gave up 3 bases and J gave up 3 bases; unmatched junction bases: 14. CDR1 and CDR2 from the germline V gene are SGDLS and YYNGEE. The CDR3 loop is CASSASTAKGADYGYTF. DNA for the CDR3: TGTGCCAGCAGCGCCTCTACCGCCAAGGGGGCGGACTATGGCTACACCTTC.

This clone showed up just a few times. J is TRBJ1-1 and V is TRBV5-1; D gene unclear. Germline V gene data show CDR1 as SGHRS and CDR2 as YFSETQ. V gave up 2 bases and J gave up 7 bases, with 9 bases separating them. CDR3 length: 12 residues. CDR3 amino acids: CASSFGSGEAFF. The CDR3 DNA sequence: TGCGCCAGCAGCTTCGGCAGTGGTGAAGCTTTCTTT.

This clone appeared a few times. The V call is TRBV7-6, the J call TRBJ2-5, with TRBD1 matching 12 bases. This CDR3 is built from 15 residues. V gave up 4 bases and J gave up 5 bases; unmatched junction bases: 5. Germline V lookup: CDR1 SGHVS, CDR2 FNYEAQ. The CDR3 region has the DNA TGTGCCAGCAGCTACCGGGACAGGGGGCTTGAGACCCAGTACTTC. It encodes CASSYRDRGLETQYF.

This clone has just a few counts. The rearrangement uses TRBV27 and TRBJ2-7; D uncertain. Germline loops: CDR1 MNHEY, CDR2 SMNVEV (reference sequence). Trimming removed 5 bases from V and 0 bases from J, with 2 bases in between. The CDR3 is 11 residues long. In DNA form, the CDR3 reads TGTGCCAGCAGTGCCTCCTACGAGCAGTACTTC. This encodes CASSASYEQYF.

The chain uses TRBV11-2 and TRBJ2-5; 9 nucleotides match TRBD2. The V and J ends lost 3 bases and 2 bases, in that order; junction bases with no gene match: 7. CDR1 and CDR2 from the germline V gene are SGHAT and FQNNGV. CDR3 length: 16 amino acids. In DNA, the CDR3 is TGTGCCAGCAGCTTTGGTGCTAGCGGGGTACAAGAGACCCAGTACTTC. It translates to CASSFGASGVQETQYF.

This clone was detected a few times. J is TRBJ2-3 and V is TRBV6-4; D is possibly TRBD2 (5 bases). The CDR3 loop spans 14 amino acids. Between the trimmed V and J ends, which lost 3 bases and 2 bases, there was a span of 9 bases. Germline-derived CDR1 and CDR2 are MRHNA and SNTAGT. The CDR3 bases are TGTGCCAGCAGTGAAGGGAGAAACACAGATACGCAGTATTTT. This sequence encodes CASSEGRNTDTQYF.

This clone was found a few times. The J gene is TRBJ2-2, the V gene TRBV18; TRBD1 agrees at 9 bases. CDR3 length: 15 amino acids. The V segment lost 2 bases and the J segment 4 bases; nucleotides outside the gene matches: 2. CDR1 KGHSH and CDR2 LQKENI come from the germline V gene. The CDR3: CASSPGTGTTGELFF. CDR3 coding DNA: TGTGCCAGCTCACCAGGGACAGGGACCACCGGGGAGCTGTTTTTT.

This clone appeared a few times. The chain joins TRBV28 to TRBJ1-5, with D perhaps TRBD1 (5 bases). The CDR3 runs to 13 residues. The V gene's germline CDR1 is MDHEN and CDR2 SYDVKM. V was shortened by 6 bases and J by 6 bases, with 12 bases between the two germline ends. The CDR3 sequence is CASREGLFQPQHF. The CDR3 DNA reads TGTGCCAGCAGAGAGGGACTCTTTCAGCCCCAGCATTTT.

The chain is built from TRBV28 and TRBJ1-2, with 7 bases fitting TRBD1. Germline trimming cut 3 bases from V and 12 bases from J; bases unmatched to any gene: 22. This CDR3 is built from 17 residues. The germline CDR1 and CDR2 sequences are MDHEN and SYDVKM. CDR3 nucleotides: TGTGCCAGCAGTTTCTCCGGACAGGCCTCCCGTTCTAATCGCCACACCTTC. Translating gives CASSFSGQASRSNRHTF.

This clone was detected only a few times. The chain joins TRBV9 to TRBJ1-1, with D perhaps TRBD1 (6 bases). The CDR3 covers 15 residues. Trimming removed 0 bases from V and 8 bases from J, with 17 bases in between. CDR1 and CDR2 (germline): SGDLS, YYNGEE. The CDR3 DNA follows: TGTGCCAGCAGCGTAGATGACAGGTCAACCCGCGAAGCTTTCTTT. This codes for CASSVDDRSTREAFF. The whole variable domain, remainder taken from reference TRBV9 and TRBJ1-1, is DSGVTQTPKHLITATGQRVTLRCSPRSGDLSVYWYQQSLDQGLQFLIQYYNGEERAKGNILERFSAQQFPDLHSELNLSSLELGDSALYFCASSVDDRSTREAFFGQGTRLTVV.

The CDR3: CASSLPLTGTLYGYTF. Here the CDR3 DNA reads TGTGCCAGCAGCCTCCCACTGACAGGAACGCTCTATGGCTACACCTTC. This chain links TRBV9 with TRBJ1-2, with D possibly TRBD1 on 6 matching bases. Germline CDR1 reads SGDLS; CDR2 reads YYNGEE. V lost 4 bases and J 4 bases, leaving 20 bases between the germline ends. The CDR3 contains 16 residues.